This T cell receptor (beta chain) is from a study of CD8 T cells in Susac syndrome. V lost 0 bases and J lost 6, with 11 bases in between. The CDR3 contains 13 residues. CDR1 GTSNPN and CDR2 SVGIG come from the germline V gene (reference sequence). Sequencing of TCR beta was performed on blood CD8+ T cells and on blood CD4+ T cells. Random hexamers served to reverse transcribe roughly 0.45 to 1 ug RNA. A multiplex approach, immunoSEQ multiplex PCR, amplified TCR beta CDR3 across 54 Vbeta and 13 Jbeta. TCRdb redid the calling of the immunoSEQ multiplex PCR reads with MiXCR, one entry per CDR3 protein. The sample consists of about 200,000 distinct CDR3 sequences, 90% to 95% of them appearing once.

Sequencing input: CD4+ T cells from PBMCs. The sequence was collected from a human donor with multiple sclerosis. The chain recombines TRBV30 with TRBJ1-1; D uncertain. The CDR3 protein is CAWSVRVSSEAFF. In DNA, the CDR3 is TGTGCCTGGAGTGTCCGTGTTTCCTCTGAAGCTTTCTTT.